The source of this T cell receptor beta chain is a study of blood T cell repertoires in COVID-19. Germline CDR1 MDHEN, CDR2 SYDVKM. The junction had 5 bases not matched to a gene; V was cut back by 5 bases and J by 2 bases. The CDR3 contains 14 residues. Sequencing was performed with immunoSEQ multiplex PCR; in TCRdb, only in-frame clones are kept and a portion is missing. The table includes around 69,000 clones, 89% detected once. This clone was found a few times. Sequencing input: peripheral blood. This chain uses TRBV28 with TRBJ2-7; 8 nucleotides agree with TRBD2. The receptor comes from a woman aged 45-60 years with active COVID-19. The CDR3 sequence: CASSPGTRTYEQYF. The CDR3 DNA sequence: TGTGCCAGCAGTCCCGGGACTAGAACCTACGAGCAGTACTTC.